This T cell receptor (beta chain) was documented in a study of T cell repertoires in cytomegalovirus infection. TCRdb reprocessed the reads with MiXCR, giving one entry per CDR3 protein. Of under 130,000 distinct CDR3 sequences listed, around 40% are singletons. The CDR3 loop spans 14 amino acids. V lost 3 bases, J lost 1 base, and 10 bases lay in between. Germline V CDR1 and CDR2: MNHNS, SASEGT. This clonotype was picked up many times. Its antigen is unidentified. The genes are TRBV6-1 and TRBJ2-7, with D possibly being TRBD1 or TRBD2 (6 bases each). This receptor was taken from a human donor in good health (CMV status not recorded). Some clones in this sample may be carry-over from other donors' samples. This specimen was CD8+ T cells from cultured PBMCs, taken from culture after CMV antigen stimulation. CDR3 bases: TGTGCCAGCAGTGATTGGGGGGCGTCCTACGAGCAGTACTTC. As protein: CASSDWGASYEQYF.